One and the same sample provided the 24 T cell receptor beta chains below, sequenced in a study of T cell repertoires in cytomegalovirus infection. TCRdb recomputed calls from the reads with MiXCR, one row per CDR3 protein. The sample includes around 70,000 distinct CDR3 sequences, over 3.5% of them seen just once. Material: PBMCs. The receptors originated from a human donor in good health (CMV status not recorded). Some clones in this sample may be carry-over from other donors' samples.

This clonotype was counted ten times or more. The chain is built from TRBV20-1 and TRBJ1-6; D is unresolved. V lost 3 bases and J lost 9, with 15 bases in between. Germline loops: CDR1 DFQATT, CDR2 SNEGSKA (reference sequence). The length of the CDR3 is 14 residues. The DNA for the CDR3 is TGCAGTGCTAGTATTGAGACAAGAAGTTCACCCCTCCACTTT. This gives the protein CSASIETRSSPLHF.

This clonotype was recorded many times. This chain uses TRBV5-4 with TRBJ1-6; 7 positions agree with TRBD1. The V gene's germline CDR1 is SGHNT and CDR2 YYREEE (reference sequence). The ends lost 3 bases at V and 7 bases at J; junction bases unmatched: 7. The CDR3 runs 15 residues. CDR3 nucleotides: TGTGCCAGCAGCTCAGGGACAGCCCCGAATTCACCCCTCCACTTT. This codes for CASSSGTAPNSPLHF.

This clonotype was counted at least ten times. The chain joins TRBV20-1 to TRBJ1-2; 7 nucleotides line up with TRBD1. V dropped 6 bases and J dropped 0; count of bases not matched to a gene: 4. The CDR3 is made up of 13 amino acids. CDR1 and CDR2 from the germline V gene are DFQATT and SNEGSKA (reference sequence). This chain's CDR3 is CSARTGSNYGYTF. The CDR3, as DNA: TGCAGTGCAAGGACAGGATCTAACTATGGCTACACCTTC.

This clonotype was observed many times. The V gene is TRBV20-1, the J gene TRBJ1-1; 7 bases are a match to TRBD1. Germline V CDR1 and CDR2: DFQATT, SNEGSKA (reference sequence). Trimming took 3 bases from V and 1 from J; bases not matched to a gene: 5. The CDR3 spans 14 residues. The CDR3 DNA is TGCAGTGCTAGTTTATCAGGGGGGAACACTGAAGCTTTCTTT. Translation gives CSASLSGGNTEAFF.

This clonotype appeared a few times. The chain joins TRBV7-8 to TRBJ2-7; 9 bases are a match to TRBD1. The CDR3 has 15 amino acids. Germline V gene data show CDR1 as SGHVS and CDR2 as FQNEAQ. V lost 4 bases and J lost 3; bases outside the gene matches: 7. CDR3 residues: CASSWRTGANYEQYF. The CDR3 DNA follows: TGTGCCAGCAGCTGGAGGACAGGGGCAAACTACGAGCAGTACTTC.

This clonotype was seen repeatedly, ten times or more. This chain connects TRBV7-2 to TRBJ2-7, with 7 bases matching TRBD1. Trimming at V came to 0 bases and at J to 3 bases, leaving 2 bases not matched to a gene. Germline lookup yields CDR1 SGHTA and CDR2 FQGNSA. This CDR3 spans 14 amino acids. The CDR3 sequence: CASSLAGQSYEQYF. The CDR3 DNA sequence: TGTGCCAGCAGCTTAGCGGGACAGAGCTACGAGCAGTACTTC.

This clonotype was detected many times. J is TRBJ2-5 and V is TRBV7-2, with D tentatively TRBD1 or TRBD2 (5 bases each). V lost 5 bases and J 2 bases, leaving 15 bases between the germline ends. Germline V CDR1 and CDR2: SGHTA, FQGNSA. The CDR3 is 15 amino acids. CDR3 sequence (DNA): TGTGCCAGCAGCGTAAGGGGACCGATGCAAGAGACCCAGTACTTC. Protein sequence: CASSVRGPMQETQYF.

This clonotype was seen ten or more times. V gene TRBV2 combines with J gene TRBJ2-7; a possible D gene is TRBD2 (6 bases). The CDR3 totals 16 residues. Germline lookup yields CDR1 SNHLY and CDR2 FYNNEI. V was pared by 2 bases and J by 6 bases, with 20 bases between. The CDR3 sequence is CASSESRAGTAVEQYF. CDR3 nucleotides: TGTGCCAGCAGTGAATCCAGGGCCGGGACTGCGGTCGAGCAGTACTTC.

The sample holds many counts of this clonotype. The CDR3 spells CASSVGGDPTEAFF. CDR3 sequence (DNA): TGTGCCAGCAGCGTTGGAGGGGATCCCACTGAAGCTTTCTTT. The chain uses TRBV6-8 and TRBJ1-1, with a possible D match to TRBD1 (5 bases). CDR1 is MNHGY and CDR2 is SAAAGT in the germline V gene. Trimming removed 6 bases from V and 4 bases from J, with 15 bases in between. This CDR3 has 14 residues.

The rearrangement uses TRBV7-6 and TRBJ2-7; D call uncertain. Trimming removed 2 bases at V and 0 bases at J, with 8 bases between. The CDR3 sequence is 14 residues long. Per the germline V gene, CDR1 is SGHVS and CDR2 is FNYEAQ. CDR3 in amino acids: CASSLIGNSYEQYF. The CDR3 DNA reads as TGTGCCAGCAGCTTAATCGGAAACTCCTACGAGCAGTACTTC.

This clonotype showed up many times. The gene calls are TRBV11-2 and TRBJ1-2; tentatively, D is TRBD1 (5 bases). V was cut by 7 bases and J by 6 bases, with 18 bases left in between. This CDR3 is built from 14 residues. The V gene's germline CDR1 is SGHAT and CDR2 FQNNGV. DNA of the CDR3: TGTGCCAGCACCCAACTTACCAGGGTTGATGGCTACACCTTC. This sequence encodes CASTQLTRVDGYTF.

V gene TRBV5-1 combines with J gene TRBJ2-7; D ambiguous. The CDR3 runs 15 residues. V shed 2 bases and J shed 3 bases, with 15 bases lying between them. From germline, CDR1 is SGHRS and CDR2 YFSETQ. DNA for the CDR3: TGCGCCAGCAGCTTATCTGGGCCCACCTTCTACGAGCAGTACTTC. It translates to CASSLSGPTFYEQYF.

This clonotype was observed many times. V usage is TRBV7-2 and J usage is TRBJ2-3, with D hard to call. Germline values: CDR1 SGHTA, CDR2 FQGNSA. Trimming pared 7 bases from V and 4 bases from J, leaving 12 bases between. CDR3 length: 13 amino acids. The CDR3 spells CASKKYPPDTQYF. The CDR3 bases are TGTGCCAGCAAGAAATATCCTCCAGATACGCAGTATTTT. The complete variable domain, with remaining parts taken from reference TRBV7-2 and TRBJ2-3, reads GAGVSQSPSNKVTEKGKDVELRCDPISGHTALYWYRQSLGQGLEFLIYFQGNSAPDKSGLPSDRFSAERTGGSVSTLTIQRTQQEDSAVYLCASKKYPPDTQYFGPGTRLTVL.

This clonotype was picked up many times. The chain carries TRBV7-2 and TRBJ1-1; maybe TRBD1 (5 bases). The length of the CDR3 is 13 residues. Trimming stripped 2 bases from V and 10 bases from J, with 14 bases between. From germline, CDR1 is SGHTA and CDR2 FQGNSA. The CDR3 spells CASSLFAGRIAFF. The CDR3 bases are TGTGCCAGCAGCTTATTTGCAGGGCGCATAGCTTTCTTT. Supplemented by reference TRBV7-2 and TRBJ1-1, the full variable domain reads GAGVSQSPSNKVTEKGKDVELRCDPISGHTALYWYRQSLGQGLEFLIYFQGNSAPDKSGLPSDRFSAERTGGSVSTLTIQRTQQEDSAVYLCASSLFAGRIAFFGQGTRLTVV.

This clonotype was detected ten times or more. The V call is TRBV20-1, the J call TRBJ2-1; D unclear. CDR1 and CDR2 (germline): DFQATT, SNEGSKA (reference sequence). V dropped 5 bases and J dropped 5 bases, with 16 bases sitting between them. This CDR3 contains 14 residues. In DNA, the CDR3 is TGCAGTGCTTATACCGACGGAAACAACAATGAGCAGTTCTTC. Translated: CSAYTDGNNNEQFF.

At least ten counts were recorded for this clonotype. CDR3 nucleotides: TGTGCCAGCAGCCCTCACCGCTCCTACGAGCAGTACTTC. It yields the protein CASSPHRSYEQYF. J is TRBJ2-7 and V is TRBV7-2; no firm D call. CDR1 SGHTA and CDR2 FQGNSA come from the germline V gene. The CDR3 length is 13 residues. V was cut by 5 bases and J by 0 bases, with 8 bases left in between.

This clonotype was recorded many times. The chain joins TRBV7-2 to TRBJ2-3; perhaps TRBD2 as D (6 bases). The CDR3 extends over 15 amino acids. The germline V gene has CDR1 SGHTA and CDR2 FQGNSA. The V end was cut by 3 bases, the J end by 4 bases, with 14 bases between. The CDR3 nucleotides read TGTGCCAGCAGCTTCGACGGGCGGGAATCAGATACGCAGTATTTT. Translation: CASSFDGRESDTQYF. Drawing the rest from reference TRBV7-2 and TRBJ2-3, the complete variable domain is GAGVSQSPSNKVTEKGKDVELRCDPISGHTALYWYRQSLGQGLEFLIYFQGNSAPDKSGLPSDRFSAERTGGSVSTLTIQRTQQEDSAVYLCASSFDGRESDTQYFGPGTRLTVL.

In its sample, this clonotype was seen many times. The chain uses TRBV20-1 and TRBJ2-7, with a tentative D call TRBD1 (5 bases). Trimming took 6 bases from V and 6 from J, leaving 18 bases between them. CDR3 length: 13 amino acids. Germline CDR1 is DFQATT and CDR2 is SNEGSKA (reference sequence). CDR3 nucleotide sequence: TGCAGTGCGAACCGGGTCCAGGGTCTCGAGCAGTACTTC. Residues: CSANRVQGLEQYF.

The table lists this clonotype with many counts. The rearrangement links TRBV7-8 to TRBJ2-3; 12 nucleotides match TRBD2. Germline V gene lookup returns CDR1 SGHVS and CDR2 FQNEAQ. V shed 7 bases, J shed 9 bases, and the junction held 14 bases outside the gene matches. The CDR3 covers 16 residues. The CDR3 DNA follows: TGTGCCAGCACGAGCTCTAGCGGGGGGGCGTTGCGGACGCAGTATTTT. The encoded protein is CASTSSSGGALRTQYF.

This clonotype came up many times. J is TRBJ2-7 and V is TRBV7-2, with a weak D call TRBD2 (6 bases). The CDR3 extends over 16 amino acids. Germline assignment: CDR1 SGHTA and CDR2 FQGNSA. Trimming removed 5 bases at V and 3 bases at J, with 20 bases between. The CDR3 here is CASSPGGVAALYEQYF. The CDR3 nucleotides are TGTGCCAGCAGCCCCGGGGGAGTAGCGGCTCTCTACGAGCAGTACTTC.

This clonotype was recorded many times. The chain uses TRBV7-9 and TRBJ1-1; 7 bases fit TRBD1. Germline V gene lookup returns CDR1 SEHNR and CDR2 FQNEAQ (reference sequence). The CDR3 spans 15 residues. J was trimmed by 1 base and V by 3 bases; bases with no gene match: 5. The CDR3 reads CASSLEGQKNTEAFF. CDR3 bases: TGTGCCAGCAGCTTGGAGGGACAGAAGAACACTGAAGCTTTCTTT.

This clonotype was recorded many times. The J gene is TRBJ2-1, the V gene TRBV19; 10 bases fit TRBD2. The CDR3 is 17 amino acids. J was trimmed by 5 bases and V by 4 bases; bases with no gene match: 11. The V gene's germline CDR1 is LNHDA and CDR2 SQIVND (reference sequence). DNA for the CDR3: TGTGCCAGTAGTAAACGACTCCAGCGGGGGGGAAACAATGAGCAGTTCTTC. Amino acid sequence: CASSKRLQRGGNNEQFF.

This clonotype showed up many times. This chain joins TRBV7-2 and TRBJ2-7; no clear D gene. Germline loops: CDR1 SGHTA, CDR2 FQGNSA. The length of the CDR3 is 16 residues. The V gene lost 0 bases and the J gene lost 5 bases, with 17 bases spanning the gap. The DNA for the CDR3 is TGTGCCAGCAGCTTAGCAGGTGTCCCCAAAATAGACGAGCAGTACTTC. Translated, it gives CASSLAGVPKIDEQYF.

At least ten counts were recorded for this clonotype. This chain links TRBV20-1 with TRBJ2-1; tentatively, D is TRBD1 or TRBD2 (5 bases each). The CDR3 has 13 amino acids. Germline V gene sequence: CDR1 DFQATT, CDR2 SNEGSKA (reference sequence). V gave up 6 bases and J gave up 8 bases, with 17 bases separating them. In nucleotides, the CDR3 is TGCAGTGCCAGGGAGCAGTTTTGGGATGAGCAGTTCTTC. Translation gives CSAREQFWDEQFF.